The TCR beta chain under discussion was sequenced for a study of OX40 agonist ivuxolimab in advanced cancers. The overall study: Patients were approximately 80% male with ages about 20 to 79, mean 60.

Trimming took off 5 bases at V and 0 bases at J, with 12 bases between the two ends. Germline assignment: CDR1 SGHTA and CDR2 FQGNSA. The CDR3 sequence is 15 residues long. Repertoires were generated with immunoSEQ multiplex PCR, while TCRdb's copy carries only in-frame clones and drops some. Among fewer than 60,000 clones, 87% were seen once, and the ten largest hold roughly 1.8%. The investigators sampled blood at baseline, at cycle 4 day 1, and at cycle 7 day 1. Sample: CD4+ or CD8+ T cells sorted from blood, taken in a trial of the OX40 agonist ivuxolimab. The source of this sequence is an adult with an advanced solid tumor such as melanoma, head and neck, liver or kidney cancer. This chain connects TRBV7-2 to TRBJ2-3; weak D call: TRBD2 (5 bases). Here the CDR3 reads CASSLEGGSTDTQYF. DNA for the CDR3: TGTGCCAGCAGCCTCGAGGGCGGGAGCACAGATACGCAGTATTTT.